The 10 T cell receptor beta chains given below trace back to one sample, sequenced in a study of cytomegalovirus exposure and HLA in healthy donors. Use of 60 Vbeta and 13 Jbeta primers characterized the PCR. TCRdb keeps only in-frame clones here, not all; method: immunoSEQ multiplex PCR. This table has 90,000 to 120,000 clones, roughly 76% appearing once. What was sequenced was PBMCs. The receptors here all came from a man aged 18 to 29 in good health and CMV-seronegative.

The chain has TRBV15 and TRBJ2-3; 9 bases fit TRBD1. The CDR3 consists of 14 residues. J was trimmed by 5 bases and V by 8 bases; bases with no gene match: 8. Germline V gene lookup returns CDR1 LNHNV and CDR2 YYDKDF (reference sequence). CDR3 bases: TGTGCCACCTCGGGACAGGGAATAGTAGATACGCAGTATTTT. Translation gives CATSGQGIVDTQYF.

Comments on this clone: Additional DNA sequences in this sample encode the identical CDR3. The chain combines TRBV7-3 with TRBJ2-7, with 9 bases lining up with TRBD1. This CDR3 contains 13 residues. The germline V gene encodes CDR1 SGHTA and CDR2 FQGTGA. Trimming took 2 bases from V and 7 from J; bases not matched to a gene: 3. The CDR3 DNA is TGTGCCAGCAGCTTACTGACAGGGGGGGAGCAGTACTTC. Residues: CASSLLTGGEQYF.

This clone came up a few times. The V gene is TRBV28, the J gene TRBJ1-2; TRBD1 might be the D (6 bases). CDR3 length equals 12 residues. With 5 bases removed from V and 3 bases from J, the gap between germline ends came to 7 bases. The germline V gene encodes CDR1 MDHEN and CDR2 SYDVKM. The CDR3 nucleotides are TGTGCCAGCAGTCGGACAGACTATGGCTACACCTTC. It specifies CASSRTDYGYTF.

The chain couples TRBV29-1 to TRBJ1-2, with TRBD1 identical over 8 bases. The CDR3 length is 13 residues. CDR1 and CDR2 from the germline V gene are SQVTM and ANQGSEA. J gave up 5 bases and V 3 bases, and 5 bases lay outside the gene matches. The CDR3 region has the DNA TGCAGCGTTGAGGGGGGACAGGTTTATGGCTACACCTTC. Protein sequence: CSVEGGQVYGYTF.

This chain links TRBV11-2 with TRBJ2-5, with a weak D call TRBD2 (5 bases). Germline V gene lookup returns CDR1 SGHAT and CDR2 FQNNGV. The CDR3 length is 14 residues. V lost 4 bases to trimming and J lost 1 base, with 10 bases between them. The CDR3 bases are TGTGCCAGCAGCTACTGGAGGTTCCAAGAGACCCAGTACTTC. Its translation: CASSYWRFQETQYF.

This clone was found once. Germline is not matched at one junction end, which may reflect a read error. The J gene is TRBJ1-1, the V gene TRBV7-9; D is unclear. The germline V gene encodes CDR1 SEHNR and CDR2 FQNEAQ (reference sequence). This CDR3 comprises 12 residues. DNA for the CDR3: TGTTCCAGCAGCTTTGGGGAGTCTGAAGCTTTCTTT. Its translation: CSSSFGESEAFF.

V gene TRBV10-3 combines with J gene TRBJ2-2; no firm D call. Germline V gives CDR1 ENHRY, CDR2 SYGVKD. The CDR3 runs to 12 residues. V dropped 10 bases and J dropped 2 bases, with 8 bases sitting between them. CDR3 sequence: CATSPNTGELFF. CDR3 DNA sequence: TGTGCCACGTCCCCCAACACCGGGGAGCTGTTTTTT.

The chain's CDR3 is CASSPRTETRELFF. The DNA for the CDR3 is TGTGCCAGCTCACCACGTACGGAGACCCGGGAGCTGTTTTTT. The chain carries TRBV18 and TRBJ2-2; D call uncertain. The germline CDR1 and CDR2 sequences are KGHSH and LQKENI. The ends were cut back, 1 base at V and 9 bases at J, with 12 bases in the middle. This CDR3 is built from 14 residues.

This sequence joins TRBV9 and TRBJ1-2; no firm D call. This CDR3 has 14 residues. Germline values: CDR1 SGDLS, CDR2 YYNGEE. V was clipped by 3 bases and J by 10 bases, with 19 bases between them. CDR3 sequence reads: CASSATRFPPDYTF. CDR3 nucleotides: TGTGCCAGCAGCGCGACACGGTTCCCGCCGGACTACACCTTC. Full variable domain (outside the CDR3, taken from reference TRBV9 and TRBJ1-2): DSGVTQTPKHLITATGQRVTLRCSPRSGDLSVYWYQQSLDQGLQFLIQYYNGEERAKGNILERFSAQQFPDLHSELNLSSLELGDSALYFCASSATRFPPDYTFGSGTRLTVV.

This chain uses TRBV9 with TRBJ1-2, with 7 bases that match TRBD1. Trimming cost V 3 bases and J 3 bases; bases outside gene matches: 8. Germline CDR1 SGDLS, CDR2 YYNGEE. CDR3 length equals 15 residues. The CDR3 region is CASSGLTTGHYGYTF. CDR3 bases: TGTGCCAGCAGCGGACTAACGACAGGGCACTATGGCTACACCTTC.